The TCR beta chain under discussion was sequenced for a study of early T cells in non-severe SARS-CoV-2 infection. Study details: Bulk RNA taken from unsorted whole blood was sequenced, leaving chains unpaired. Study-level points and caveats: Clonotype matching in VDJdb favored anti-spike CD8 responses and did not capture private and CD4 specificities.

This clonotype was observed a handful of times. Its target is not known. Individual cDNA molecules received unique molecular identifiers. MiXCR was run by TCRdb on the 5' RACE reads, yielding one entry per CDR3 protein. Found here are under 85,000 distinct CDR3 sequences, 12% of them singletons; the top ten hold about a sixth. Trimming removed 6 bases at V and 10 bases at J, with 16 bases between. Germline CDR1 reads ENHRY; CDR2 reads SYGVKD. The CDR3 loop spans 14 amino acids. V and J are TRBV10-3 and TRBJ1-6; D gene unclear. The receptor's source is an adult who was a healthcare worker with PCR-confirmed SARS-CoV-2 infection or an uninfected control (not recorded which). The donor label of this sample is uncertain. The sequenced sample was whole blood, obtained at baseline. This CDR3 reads CAIRPEGTLSPLHF. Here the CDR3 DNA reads TGTGCCATCAGACCCGAAGGAACGCTCTCACCCCTCCACTTT.